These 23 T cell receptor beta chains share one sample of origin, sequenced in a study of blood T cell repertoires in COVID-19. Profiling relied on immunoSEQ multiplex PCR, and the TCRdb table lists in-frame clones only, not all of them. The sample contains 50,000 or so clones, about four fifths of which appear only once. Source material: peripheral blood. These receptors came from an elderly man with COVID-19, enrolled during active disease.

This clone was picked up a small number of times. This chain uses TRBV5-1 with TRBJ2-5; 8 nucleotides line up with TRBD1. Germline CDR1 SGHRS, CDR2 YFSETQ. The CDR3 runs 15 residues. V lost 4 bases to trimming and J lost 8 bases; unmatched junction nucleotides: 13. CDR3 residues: CASSSLDRVEATQYF. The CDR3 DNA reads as TGCGCCAGCAGCAGCCTGGACAGGGTGGAGGCCACCCAGTACTTC. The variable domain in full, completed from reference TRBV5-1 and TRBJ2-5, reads KAGVTQTPRYLIKTRGQQVTLSCSPISGHRSVSWYQQTPGQGLQFLFEYFSETQRNKGNFPGRFSGRQFSNSRSEMNVSTLELGDSALYLCASSSLDRVEATQYFGPGTRLLVL.

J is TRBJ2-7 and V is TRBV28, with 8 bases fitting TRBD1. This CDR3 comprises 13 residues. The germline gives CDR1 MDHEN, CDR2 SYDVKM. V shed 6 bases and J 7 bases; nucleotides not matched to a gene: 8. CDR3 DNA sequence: TGTGCCAGCAGCGCCGGACAGGGCCTGGAGCAGTACTTC. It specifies CASSAGQGLEQYF. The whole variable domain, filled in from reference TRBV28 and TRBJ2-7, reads DVKVTQSSRYLVKRTGEKVFLECVQDMDHENMFWYRQDPGLGLRLIYFSYDVKMKEKGDIPEGYSVSREKKERFSLILESASTNQTSMYLCASSAGQGLEQYFGPGTRLTVT.

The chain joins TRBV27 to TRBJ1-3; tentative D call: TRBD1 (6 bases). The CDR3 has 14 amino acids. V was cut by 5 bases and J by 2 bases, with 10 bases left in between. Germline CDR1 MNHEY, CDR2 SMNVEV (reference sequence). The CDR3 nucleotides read TGTGCCAGCAGTCAGGGGACAACTGGAAACACCATATATTTT. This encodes CASSQGTTGNTIYF.

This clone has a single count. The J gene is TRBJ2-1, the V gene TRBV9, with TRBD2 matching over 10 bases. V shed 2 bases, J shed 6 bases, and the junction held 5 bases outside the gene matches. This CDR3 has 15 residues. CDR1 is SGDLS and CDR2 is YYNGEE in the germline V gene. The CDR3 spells CASSVSGGAPNEQFF. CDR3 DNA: TGTGCCAGCAGCGTCAGCGGGGGGGCGCCCAATGAGCAGTTCTTC. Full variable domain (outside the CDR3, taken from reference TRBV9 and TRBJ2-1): DSGVTQTPKHLITATGQRVTLRCSPRSGDLSVYWYQQSLDQGLQFLIQYYNGEERAKGNILERFSAQQFPDLHSELNLSSLELGDSALYFCASSVSGGAPNEQFFGPGTRLTVL.

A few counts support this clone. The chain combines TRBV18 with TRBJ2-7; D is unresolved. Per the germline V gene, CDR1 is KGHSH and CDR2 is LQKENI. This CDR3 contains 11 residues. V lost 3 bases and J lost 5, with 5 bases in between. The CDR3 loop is CASSPSDEQYF. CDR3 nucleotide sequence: TGTGCCAGCTCACCTTCTGACGAGCAGTACTTC.

CDR3 sequence reads: CASRPQGGSTEAFF. The CDR3, as DNA: TGTGCCAGCAGACCACAGGGGGGGAGCACTGAAGCTTTCTTT. The V and J genes are TRBV6-6 and TRBJ1-1; TRBD1 aligns across 8 bases. There are 14 residues in the CDR3. Losses at the gene ends were 6 bases for V and 4 bases for J; bases not matched to a gene: 7. Germline V gene data show CDR1 as MNHNY and CDR2 as SVGAGI (reference sequence).

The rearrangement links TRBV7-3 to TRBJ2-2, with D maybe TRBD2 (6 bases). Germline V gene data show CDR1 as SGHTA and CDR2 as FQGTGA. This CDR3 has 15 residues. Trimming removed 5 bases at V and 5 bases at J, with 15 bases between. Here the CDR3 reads CASSSTGRGTGELFF. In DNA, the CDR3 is TGTGCCAGCAGCAGTACAGGACGGGGGACCGGGGAGCTGTTTTTT. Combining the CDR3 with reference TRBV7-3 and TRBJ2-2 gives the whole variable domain GAGVSQTPSNKVTEKGKYVELRCDPISGHTALYWYRQSLGQGPEFLIYFQGTGAADDSGLPNDRFFAVRPEGSVSTLKIQRTERGDSAVYLCASSSTGRGTGELFFGEGSRLTVL.

The CDR3 reads CASSLFLEQETQYF. The CDR3 coding sequence is TGTGCCAGCTCACTCTTTCTAGAGCAAGAGACCCAGTACTTC. V and J are TRBV18 and TRBJ2-5; D gene unclear. Trimming pared 4 bases from V and 2 bases from J, leaving 11 bases between. The CDR3 totals 14 residues. Per the germline V gene, CDR1 is KGHSH and CDR2 is LQKENI. Combining the CDR3 with reference TRBV18 and TRBJ2-5 gives the whole variable domain NAGVMQNPRHLVRRRGQEARLRCSPMKGHSHVYWYRQLPEEGLKFMVYLQKENIIDESGMPKERFSAEFPKEGPSILRIQQVVRGDSAAYFCASSLFLEQETQYFGPGTRLLVL.

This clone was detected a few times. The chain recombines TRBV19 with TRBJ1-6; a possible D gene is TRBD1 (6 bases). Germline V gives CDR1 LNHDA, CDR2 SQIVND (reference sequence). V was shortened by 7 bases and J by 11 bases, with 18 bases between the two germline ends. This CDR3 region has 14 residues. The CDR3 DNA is TGTGCCAGTACCGCGGACAGAGGTTCAGCACCCCTCCACTTT. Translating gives CASTADRGSAPLHF. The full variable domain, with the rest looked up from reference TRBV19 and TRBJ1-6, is DGGITQSPKYLFRKEGQNVTLSCEQNLNHDAMYWYRQDPGQGLRLIYYSQIVNDFQKGDIAEGYSVSREKKESFPLTVTSAQKNPTAFYLCASTADRGSAPLHFGNGTRLTVT.

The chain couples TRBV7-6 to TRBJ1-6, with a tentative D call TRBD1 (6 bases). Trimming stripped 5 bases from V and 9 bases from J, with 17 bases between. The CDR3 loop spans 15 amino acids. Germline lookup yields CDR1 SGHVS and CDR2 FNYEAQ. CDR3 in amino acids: CASSPNGGASSPLHF. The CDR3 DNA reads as TGTGCCAGCAGCCCCAATGGGGGGGCAAGTTCACCCCTCCACTTT.

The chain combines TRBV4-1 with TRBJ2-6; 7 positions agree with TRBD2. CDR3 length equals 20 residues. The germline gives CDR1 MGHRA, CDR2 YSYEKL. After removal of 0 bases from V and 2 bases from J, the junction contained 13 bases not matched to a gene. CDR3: CASSQDGRAGVKAGANVLTF. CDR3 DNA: TGCGCCAGCAGCCAAGATGGTAGGGCGGGAGTAAAGGCTGGGGCCAACGTCCTGACTTTC.

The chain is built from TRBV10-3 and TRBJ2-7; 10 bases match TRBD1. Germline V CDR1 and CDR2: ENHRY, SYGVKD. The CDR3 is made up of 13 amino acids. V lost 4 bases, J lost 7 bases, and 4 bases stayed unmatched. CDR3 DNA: TGTGCCATCAGTGGCCCGGGACAGGGGGAGCAGTACTTC. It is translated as CAISGPGQGEQYF.

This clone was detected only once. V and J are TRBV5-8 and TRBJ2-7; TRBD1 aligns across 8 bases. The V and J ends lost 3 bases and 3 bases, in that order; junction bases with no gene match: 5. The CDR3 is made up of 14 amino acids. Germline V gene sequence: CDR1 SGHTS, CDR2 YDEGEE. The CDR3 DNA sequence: TGTGCCAGCAGCTCCCGGGACAGGTACTACGAGCAGTACGTC. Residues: CASSSRDRYYEQYV.

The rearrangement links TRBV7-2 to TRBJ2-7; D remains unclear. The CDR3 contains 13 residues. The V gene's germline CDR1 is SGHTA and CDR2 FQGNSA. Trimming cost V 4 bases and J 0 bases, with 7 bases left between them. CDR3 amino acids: CASSSTNSYEQYF. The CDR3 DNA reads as TGTGCCAGCAGCTCCACTAACTCCTACGAGCAGTACTTC.

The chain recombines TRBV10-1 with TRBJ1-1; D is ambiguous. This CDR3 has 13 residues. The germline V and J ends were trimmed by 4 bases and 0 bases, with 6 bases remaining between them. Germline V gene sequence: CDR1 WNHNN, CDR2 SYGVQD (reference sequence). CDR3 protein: CASSGQMNTEAFF. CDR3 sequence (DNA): TGCGCCAGCAGTGGCCAGATGAACACTGAAGCTTTCTTT.

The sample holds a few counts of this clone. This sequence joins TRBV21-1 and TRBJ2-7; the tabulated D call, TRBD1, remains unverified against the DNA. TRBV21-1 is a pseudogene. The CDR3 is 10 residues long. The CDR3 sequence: CASSKGAGIV. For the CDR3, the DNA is TGTGCCAGCAGCAAAGGGGCAGGGATTGTC.

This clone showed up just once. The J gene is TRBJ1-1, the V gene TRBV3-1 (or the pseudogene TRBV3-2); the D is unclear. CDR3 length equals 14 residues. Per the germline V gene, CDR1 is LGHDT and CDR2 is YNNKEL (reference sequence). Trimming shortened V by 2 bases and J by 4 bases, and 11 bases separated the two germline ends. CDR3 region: CASSQTGFGTEAFF. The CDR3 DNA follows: TGTGCCAGCAGCCAAACGGGTTTTGGCACTGAAGCTTTCTTT.

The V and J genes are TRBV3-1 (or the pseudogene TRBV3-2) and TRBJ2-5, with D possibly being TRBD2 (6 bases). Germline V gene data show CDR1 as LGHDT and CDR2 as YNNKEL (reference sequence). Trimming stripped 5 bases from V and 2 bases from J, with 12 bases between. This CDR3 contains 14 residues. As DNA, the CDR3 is TGTGCCAGCAGCTTCGCCGGGACTCAAGAGACCCAGTACTTC. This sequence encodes CASSFAGTQETQYF.

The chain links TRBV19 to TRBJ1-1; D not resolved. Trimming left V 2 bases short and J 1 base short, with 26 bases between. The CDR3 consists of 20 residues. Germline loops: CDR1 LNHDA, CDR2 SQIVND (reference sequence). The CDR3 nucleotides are TGTGCCAGTAGTATAATTGGAGCGGGCCCTACTATGGGCCAGAACACTGAAGCTTTCTTT. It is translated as CASSIIGAGPTMGQNTEAFF.

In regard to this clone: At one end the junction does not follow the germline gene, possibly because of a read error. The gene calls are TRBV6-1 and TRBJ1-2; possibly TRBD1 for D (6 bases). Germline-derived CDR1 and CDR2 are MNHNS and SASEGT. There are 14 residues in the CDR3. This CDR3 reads CASTEAGAGYGYTF. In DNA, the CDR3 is TGTGCCAGCACTGAAGCGGGGGCTGGCTATGGCTACACCTTC.

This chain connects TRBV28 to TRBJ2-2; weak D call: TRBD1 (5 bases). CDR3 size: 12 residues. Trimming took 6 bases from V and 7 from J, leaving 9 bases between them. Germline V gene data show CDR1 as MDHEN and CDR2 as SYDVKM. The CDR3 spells CASRKGVGELFF. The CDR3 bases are TGTGCCAGCAGAAAAGGGGTCGGGGAGCTGTTTTTT.

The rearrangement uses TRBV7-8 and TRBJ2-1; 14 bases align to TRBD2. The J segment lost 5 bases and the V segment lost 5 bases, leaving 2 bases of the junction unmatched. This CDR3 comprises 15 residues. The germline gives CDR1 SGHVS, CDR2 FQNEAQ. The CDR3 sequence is CASSLGLAGDNEQFF. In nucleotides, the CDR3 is TGTGCCAGCAGCCTGGGACTAGCGGGAGACAATGAGCAGTTCTTC.

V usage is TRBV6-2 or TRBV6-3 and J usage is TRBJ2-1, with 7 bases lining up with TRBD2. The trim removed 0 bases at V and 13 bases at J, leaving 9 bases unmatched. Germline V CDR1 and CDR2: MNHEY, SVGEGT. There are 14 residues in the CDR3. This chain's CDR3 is CASSYSMGGDAQFF. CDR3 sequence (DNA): TGTGCCAGCAGTTACTCGATGGGAGGGGACGCACAGTTCTTC.